What follows are 10 T cell receptor beta chains derived from one specimen sequenced in a study of cytomegalovirus exposure and HLA in healthy donors. Vbeta (60) and Jbeta (13) primers were used in the PCR. The repertoire was sequenced with immunoSEQ multiplex PCR; TCRdb's copy has only in-frame clones and lacks some. The sample lists over 150,000 clones, almost 75% occurring once. The sequencing input was PBMCs. These receptors originate from a woman in her 30s in good health and CMV-seropositive.

This clone was observed a few times. This rearrangement joins TRBV6-5 to TRBJ1-1, with TRBD1 identical over 8 bases. The CDR3 contains 15 residues. Germline lookup yields CDR1 MNHEY and CDR2 SVGAGI. V lost 6 bases and J lost 1; bases outside the gene matches: 7. The CDR3 spells CASRDRDRKNTEAFF. The CDR3, as DNA: TGTGCCAGCAGGGATCGGGACAGGAAGAACACTGAAGCTTTCTTT.

V is TRBV28 and J is TRBJ2-5; 10 nucleotides agree with TRBD1. The length of the CDR3 is 15 residues. CDR1 and CDR2 from the germline V gene are MDHEN and SYDVKM. V gave up 3 bases and J gave up 7 bases; unmatched junction bases: 8. The CDR3 protein is CASSLGGTGAATQYF. CDR3 in DNA: TGTGCCAGCAGTTTGGGGGGGACAGGGGCAGCGACCCAGTACTTC.

V is TRBV21-1 and J is TRBJ1-5; the table's TRBD1 call for D was not verified on the DNA. TRBV21-1 is reported as a pseudogene. The CDR3 spans 12 residues. Here the CDR3 DNA reads TGTGCCAGCAGCCCCCCAAATCAGCCCCAGCATTTT. It is translated as CASSPPNQPQHF.

Relative to its sample, this clone is medium-sized (0.01 to 0.1%). The chain combines TRBV5-1 with TRBJ1-1; D ambiguous. V lost 1 base to trimming and J lost 4 bases, with 8 bases between them. The CDR3 is made up of 13 amino acids. Germline CDR1 and CDR2: SGHRS and YFSETQ. The CDR3 nucleotides are TGCGCCAGCAGCTTGCGCGGCGGCACTGAAGCTTTCTTT. Translated: CASSLRGGTEAFF.

This clone turned up a few times. This chain joins TRBV9 and TRBJ1-2, with 8 bases matching TRBD1. The CDR3 contains 13 residues. V lost 4 bases to trimming and J lost 8 bases; unmatched junction nucleotides: 7. Germline-derived CDR1 and CDR2 are SGDLS and YYNGEE. The CDR3 sequence is CASSSQGAYGYTF. DNA for the CDR3: TGTGCCAGCAGCTCCCAGGGGGCCTACGGCTACACCTTC.

This chain uses TRBV7-9 with TRBJ1-2, with D unclear. Germline loops: CDR1 SEHNR, CDR2 FQNEAQ (reference sequence). V gave up 4 bases and J gave up 2 bases, with 8 bases separating them. The CDR3 totals 13 residues. The CDR3 nucleotides are TGTGCCAGCAGCTGGGAGAACAACTATGGCTACACCTTC. This encodes CASSWENNYGYTF.

The chain links TRBV29-1 to TRBJ1-1; D unresolved. This CDR3 contains 11 residues. Germline V lookup: CDR1 SQVTM, CDR2 ANQGSEA. V lost 2 bases, J lost 7 bases, and 8 bases lay in between. CDR3: CSVELPLEAFF. CDR3 sequence (DNA): TGCAGCGTTGAACTACCCCTTGAAGCTTTCTTT.

The rearrangement links TRBV16 to TRBJ2-7; possible D gene TRBD2, 6 bases. Germline CDR1 is KGHSY and CDR2 is FQNENV. Trimming left V 0 bases short and J 6 bases short, with 15 bases between. This CDR3 comprises 15 residues. The CDR3 sequence is CASSQSGGLGVEQYF. DNA of the CDR3: TGTGCCAGCAGCCAATCGGGGGGACTTGGGGTCGAGCAGTACTTC.

The rearrangement uses TRBV5-5 and TRBJ2-7, with D maybe TRBD2 (6 bases). Trimming took 0 bases from V and 7 from J, leaving 14 bases between them. The CDR3 sequence is 14 residues long. Germline V gives CDR1 SGHKS, CDR2 YYEKEE (reference sequence). CDR3 sequence reads: CASSLASDPREQYF. CDR3 nucleotides: TGTGCCAGCAGCTTGGCTAGCGACCCCAGGGAGCAGTACTTC.

This chain joins TRBV14 and TRBJ2-3, with 9 bases identical to TRBD1. The CDR3 sequence is 16 residues long. J gave up 5 bases and V 2 bases, and 8 bases lay outside the gene matches. CDR1 and CDR2 (germline): SGHDN, FVKESK. Here the CDR3 reads CASSQLGQGLGDTQYF. The CDR3 DNA reads as TGTGCCAGCAGCCAACTTGGACAGGGGTTGGGAGATACGCAGTATTTT.